This T cell receptor (beta chain) was recorded in a study of T cells after yellow fever vaccination (dated by TCRdb to about 2019). As for the study more broadly: The SMART-Seq v4 Ultra Low Input RNA kit was used to prepare libraries from fractions with low cell numbers. To follow T-cell clones before and after primary and booster YFV17D yellow fever vaccination, bulk TCR alpha and beta repertoires were sequenced over time. Blood was collected at multiple timepoints before and after primary and secondary immunization, and bulk PBMC replicates and cell subsets were isolated. Two healthy male donors, one aged 18 to 29 and one aged 30 to 40 years, made up the cohort.

The full study reports these points: Most clones expanded after primary vaccination were re-detected after the booster (about 96% of CD4 and roughly 85% of CD8), suggesting broad memory maintenance. Because the study included only a couple of donors, the extent to which the findings can be generalized is limited. Compared with the primary T-cell response, the secondary T-cell response was faster but weaker, reaching its peak on day 5 rather than on day 15. Computational filtering was needed because FACS-sorted repertoires could contain abundant contaminating clonotypes from the bulk population. A small share of clonotypes occurred in both CD4 and CD8 compartments, likely arising from convergent recombination.

The intended sense of this specimen's treatment or condition label: live attenuated yellow fever vaccine strain. At every blood-draw timepoint, two biological replicates of bulk PBMCs were collected. A standard Ficoll-Paque protocol was used to isolate PBMCs from peripheral blood. RNA was extracted with TriZol from bulk PBMCs, CD4 and CD8 fractions, and dextramer-positive and dextramer-negative fractions. TCR cDNA was synthesized by 5'RACE template switching, through which a universal primer site and unique molecular identifiers were introduced. Priming of cDNA synthesis was performed from both the TCR alpha and TCR beta constant segments. Two PCR steps were used to amplify libraries, with sample barcodes and sequencing adapters being added in the second step. Sequencing of the libraries was done on either Illumina HiSeq 2500 (2x100 bp) or NovaSeq (2x150 bp). As for the original processing: MIGEC handled demultiplexing of reads and collapsing into UMI consensus sequences, while MiXCR performed V(D)J alignment. Vaccine-responding clonotypes were defined with edgeR using replicate PBMC samples, requiring FDR below 0.01 and a log2 fold change above 5 up to day 15. Each bulk clonotype was labeled CD4 or CD8 based on which sequenced repertoire, CD4 or CD8, contained the clonotype at higher abundance. Using fastp trimming at Q25 and MiXCR clonotype assembly, TCRdb reanalyzed the public sequencing data and kept in-frame beta chains. Each CDR3 protein gets just one entry, which takes the most common genes and DNA from the rows behind it. TCRdb, not the authors, supplied the V and J calls. In all, the sample holds hundreds of thousands of distinct CDR3 sequences, and 8.1% of those were seen once. 17% of the sample lies in the top ten.

This clonotype was detected a few times. Which antigen it targets is not known. Per-nucleotide qualities are absent, and no much larger clonotype sits a single base away. V was cut back by 6 bases and J by 0 bases, leaving a gap of 9 bases between them. The CDR3 contains 15 residues, cysteine and phenylalanine counted. The retained sequence is limited to the CDR3, 45 bases, with the frame set at the first base. As encoded in the germline V gene, CDR1 is SNHLY while CDR2 is FYNNEI. This material consisted of PBMCs, taken around 45 days after the first yellow fever vaccination. The sequence joins TRBV2 to TRBJ2-6; a tentative D match to TRBD1 spans 6 bases. The TCR comes from a man in his late teens or twenties who received the YFV17D yellow fever vaccine. The CDR3 region reads CASRVQGSGANVLTF. At the DNA level, the sequence is TGTGCCAGCAGAGTACAGGGCTCTGGGGCCAACGTCCTGACTTTC.